This T cell receptor beta chain was sequenced for a study of blood T cells in healthy people across ages. A few counts support this clonotype. A sample-barcoded 5' primer and a J-beta primer mix were used in a second PCR of about 7 to 11 cycles. TCRdb itself ran the 5' RACE reads through MiXCR, one entry per CDR3 protein. The sample includes 1.2 million to 1.5 million distinct CDR3 sequences, roughly 40% of them seen just once. Isolation per sample recovered at least 6 million PBMCs. The sample taken for sequencing was blood. The clonotype comes from a woman younger than 30 in good health.

CDR3 sequence: CSATLTDAYYNEQFF. In DNA, the CDR3 is TGCAGTGCTACGCTAACAGACGCATACTACAATGAGCAGTTCTTC. The chain recombines TRBV20-1 with TRBJ2-1; D is undetermined. CDR1 DFQATT and CDR2 SNEGSKA come from the germline V gene (reference sequence). The CDR3 totals 15 residues. Trimming pared 4 bases from V and 3 bases from J, leaving 16 bases between.